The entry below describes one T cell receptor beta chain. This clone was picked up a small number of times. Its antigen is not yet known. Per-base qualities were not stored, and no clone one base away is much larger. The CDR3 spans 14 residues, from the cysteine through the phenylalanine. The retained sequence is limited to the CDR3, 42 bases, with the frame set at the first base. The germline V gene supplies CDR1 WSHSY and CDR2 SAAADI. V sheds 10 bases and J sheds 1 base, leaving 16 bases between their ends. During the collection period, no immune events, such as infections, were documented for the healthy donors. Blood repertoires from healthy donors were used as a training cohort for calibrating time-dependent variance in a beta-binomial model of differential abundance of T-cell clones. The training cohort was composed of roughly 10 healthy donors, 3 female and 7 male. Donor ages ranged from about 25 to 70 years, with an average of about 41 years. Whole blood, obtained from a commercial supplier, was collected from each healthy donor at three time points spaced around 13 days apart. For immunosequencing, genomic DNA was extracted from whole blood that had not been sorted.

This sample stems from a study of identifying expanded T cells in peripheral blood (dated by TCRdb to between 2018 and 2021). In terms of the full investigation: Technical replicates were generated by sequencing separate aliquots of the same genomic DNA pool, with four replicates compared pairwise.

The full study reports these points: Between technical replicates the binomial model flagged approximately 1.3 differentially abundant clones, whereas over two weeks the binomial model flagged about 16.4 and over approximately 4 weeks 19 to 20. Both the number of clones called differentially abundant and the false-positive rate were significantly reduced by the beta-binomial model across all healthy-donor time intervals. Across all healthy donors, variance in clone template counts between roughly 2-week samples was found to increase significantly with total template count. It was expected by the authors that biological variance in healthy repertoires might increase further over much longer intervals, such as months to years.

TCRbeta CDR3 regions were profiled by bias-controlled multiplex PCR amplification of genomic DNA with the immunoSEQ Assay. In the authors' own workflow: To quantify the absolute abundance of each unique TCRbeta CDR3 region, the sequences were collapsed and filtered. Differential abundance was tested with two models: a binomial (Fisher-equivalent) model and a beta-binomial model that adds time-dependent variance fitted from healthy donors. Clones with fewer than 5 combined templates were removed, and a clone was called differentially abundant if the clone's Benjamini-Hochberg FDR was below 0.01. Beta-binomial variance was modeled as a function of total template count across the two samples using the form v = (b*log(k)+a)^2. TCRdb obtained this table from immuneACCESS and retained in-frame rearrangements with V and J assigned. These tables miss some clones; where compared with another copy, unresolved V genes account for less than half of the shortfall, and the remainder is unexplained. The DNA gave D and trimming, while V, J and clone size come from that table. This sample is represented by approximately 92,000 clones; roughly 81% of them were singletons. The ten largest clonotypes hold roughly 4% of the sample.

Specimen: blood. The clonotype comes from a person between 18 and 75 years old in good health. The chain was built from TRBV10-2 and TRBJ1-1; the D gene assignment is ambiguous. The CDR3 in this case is CATTRTLSNTEAFF. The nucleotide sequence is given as TGCGCCACGACCAGGACTCTCTCGAACACTGAAGCTTTCTTT.